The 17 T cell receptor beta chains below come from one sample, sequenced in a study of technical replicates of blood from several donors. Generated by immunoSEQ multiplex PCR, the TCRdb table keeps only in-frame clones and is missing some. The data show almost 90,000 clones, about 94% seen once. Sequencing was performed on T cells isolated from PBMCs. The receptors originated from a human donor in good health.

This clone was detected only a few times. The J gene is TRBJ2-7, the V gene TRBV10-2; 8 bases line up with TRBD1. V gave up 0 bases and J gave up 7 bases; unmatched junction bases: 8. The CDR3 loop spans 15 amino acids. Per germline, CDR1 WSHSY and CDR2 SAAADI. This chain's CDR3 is CASSESRTGSREQYF. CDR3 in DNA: TGCGCCAGCAGTGAGTCGCGGACAGGGAGTAGGGAGCAGTACTTC.

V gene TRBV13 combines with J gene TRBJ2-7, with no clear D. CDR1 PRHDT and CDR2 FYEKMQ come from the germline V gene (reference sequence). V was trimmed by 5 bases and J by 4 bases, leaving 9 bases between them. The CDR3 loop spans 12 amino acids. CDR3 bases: TGTGCCAGCAGCCCAGGCCGATACGAGCAGTACTTC. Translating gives CASSPGRYEQYF.

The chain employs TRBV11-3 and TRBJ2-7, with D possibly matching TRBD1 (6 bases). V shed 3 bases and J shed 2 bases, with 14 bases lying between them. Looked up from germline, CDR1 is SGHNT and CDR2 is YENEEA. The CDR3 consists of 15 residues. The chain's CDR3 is CASSFQGSPPYEQYF. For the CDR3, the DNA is TGTGCCAGCAGCTTCCAGGGGTCCCCTCCCTACGAGCAGTACTTC.

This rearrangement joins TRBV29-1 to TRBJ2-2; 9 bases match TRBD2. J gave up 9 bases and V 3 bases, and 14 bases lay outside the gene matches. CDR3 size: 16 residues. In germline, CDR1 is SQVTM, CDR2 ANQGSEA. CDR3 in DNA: TGCAGCGTTGAGGCCAGGCATGTGCGGGAGGGTAGGGAGCTGTTTTTT. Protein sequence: CSVEARHVREGRELFF.

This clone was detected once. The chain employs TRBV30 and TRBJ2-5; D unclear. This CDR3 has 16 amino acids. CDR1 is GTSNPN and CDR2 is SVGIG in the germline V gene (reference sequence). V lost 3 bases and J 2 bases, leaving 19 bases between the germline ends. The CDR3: CAWSARVFTLQETQYF. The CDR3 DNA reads TGTGCCTGGAGCGCAAGAGTCTTTACGCTTCAAGAGACCCAGTACTTC.

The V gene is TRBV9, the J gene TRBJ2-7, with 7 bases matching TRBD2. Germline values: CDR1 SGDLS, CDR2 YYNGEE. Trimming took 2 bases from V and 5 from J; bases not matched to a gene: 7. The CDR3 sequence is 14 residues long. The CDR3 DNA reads TGTGCCAGCAGCGTTACGACTAGCCTCGACGAGCAGTACTTC. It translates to CASSVTTSLDEQYF.

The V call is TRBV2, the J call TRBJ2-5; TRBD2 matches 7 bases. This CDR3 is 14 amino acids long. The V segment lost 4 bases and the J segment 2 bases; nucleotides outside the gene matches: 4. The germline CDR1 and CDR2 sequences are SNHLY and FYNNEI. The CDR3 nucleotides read TGTGCCAGCAGTGGCCCAGCGGGGCAAGAGACCCAGTACTTC. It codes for CASSGPAGQETQYF.

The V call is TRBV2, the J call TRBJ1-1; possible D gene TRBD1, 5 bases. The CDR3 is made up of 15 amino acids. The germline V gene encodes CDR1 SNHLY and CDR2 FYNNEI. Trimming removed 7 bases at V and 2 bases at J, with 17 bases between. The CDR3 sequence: CASTPGLIYNTEAFF. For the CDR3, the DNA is TGTGCCAGCACCCCAGGGTTAATCTACAACACTGAAGCTTTCTTT.

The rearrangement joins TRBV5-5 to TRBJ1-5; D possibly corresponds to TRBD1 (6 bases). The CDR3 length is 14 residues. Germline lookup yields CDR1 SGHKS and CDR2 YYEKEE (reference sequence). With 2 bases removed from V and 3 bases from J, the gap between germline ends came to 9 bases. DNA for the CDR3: TGTGCCAGCAGCTTCGGACAGATCAATCAGCCCCAGCATTTT. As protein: CASSFGQINQPQHF.

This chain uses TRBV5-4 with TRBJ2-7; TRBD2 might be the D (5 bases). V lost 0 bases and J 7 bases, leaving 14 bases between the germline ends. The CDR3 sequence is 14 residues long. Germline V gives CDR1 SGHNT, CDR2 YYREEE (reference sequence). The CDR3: CASSLDSGRDEQYF. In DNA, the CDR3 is TGTGCCAGCAGCTTGGACTCCGGCCGGGATGAGCAGTACTTC.

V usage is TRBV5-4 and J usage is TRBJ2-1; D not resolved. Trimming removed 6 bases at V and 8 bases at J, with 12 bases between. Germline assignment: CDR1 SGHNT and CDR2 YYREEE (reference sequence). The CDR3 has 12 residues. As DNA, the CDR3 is TGTGCCAGCACCGAGCGAGGAGATGAGCAGTTCTTC. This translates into CASTERGDEQFF.

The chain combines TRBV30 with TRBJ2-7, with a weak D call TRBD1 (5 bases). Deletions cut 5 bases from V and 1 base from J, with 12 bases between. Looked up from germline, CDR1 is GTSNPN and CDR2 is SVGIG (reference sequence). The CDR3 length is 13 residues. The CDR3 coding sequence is TGTGCCTGGGACAGAGCCCTATCCTACGAGCAGTACTTC. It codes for CAWDRALSYEQYF.

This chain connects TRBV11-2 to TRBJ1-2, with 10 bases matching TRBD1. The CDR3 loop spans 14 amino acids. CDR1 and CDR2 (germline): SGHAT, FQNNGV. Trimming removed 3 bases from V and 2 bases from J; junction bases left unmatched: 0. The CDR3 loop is CASSLTGGNYGYTF. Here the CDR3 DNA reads TGTGCCAGCAGCTTGACAGGGGGCAACTATGGCTACACCTTC.

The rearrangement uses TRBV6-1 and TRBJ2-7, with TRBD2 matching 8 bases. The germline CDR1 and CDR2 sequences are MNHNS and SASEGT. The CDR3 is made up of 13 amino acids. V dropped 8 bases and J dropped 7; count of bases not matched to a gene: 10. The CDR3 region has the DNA TGTGCCAGCCGAGCGGGGGTAGCCTTAGAGCAGTACTTC. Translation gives CASRAGVALEQYF.

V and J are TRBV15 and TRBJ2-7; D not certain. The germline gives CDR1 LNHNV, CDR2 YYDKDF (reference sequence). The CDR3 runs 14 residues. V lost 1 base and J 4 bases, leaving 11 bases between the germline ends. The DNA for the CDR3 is TGTGCCACCAGCAGAGCACCCAGGCGATACGAGCAGTACTTC. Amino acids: CATSRAPRRYEQYF. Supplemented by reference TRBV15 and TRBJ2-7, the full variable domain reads DAMVIQNPRYQVTQFGKPVTLSCSQTLNHNVMYWYQQKSSQAPKLLFHYYDKDFNNEADTPDNFQSRRPNTSFCFLDIRSPGLGDTAMYLCATSRAPRRYEQYFGPGTRLTVT.

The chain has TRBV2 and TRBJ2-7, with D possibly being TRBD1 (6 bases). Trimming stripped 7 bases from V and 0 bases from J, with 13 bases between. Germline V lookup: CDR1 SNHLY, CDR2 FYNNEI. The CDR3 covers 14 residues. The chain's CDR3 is CASKSTDSSYEQYF. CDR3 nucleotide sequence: TGTGCCAGCAAATCAACGGACAGCTCCTACGAGCAGTACTTC.

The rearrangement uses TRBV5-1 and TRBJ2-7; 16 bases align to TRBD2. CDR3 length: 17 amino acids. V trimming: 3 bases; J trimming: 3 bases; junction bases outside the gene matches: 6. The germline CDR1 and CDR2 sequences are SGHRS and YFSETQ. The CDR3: CASSWGLAGGGGYEQYF. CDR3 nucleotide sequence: TGCGCCAGCAGCTGGGGACTAGCGGGAGGGGGTGGCTACGAGCAGTACTTC.